Listed here are 16 T cell receptor beta chains from one sample, sequenced in a study of cytomegalovirus exposure and HLA in healthy donors. Vbeta (60) and Jbeta (13) primers were used in the PCR. Generated by immunoSEQ multiplex PCR, the TCRdb table keeps only in-frame clones and is missing some. The repertoire has over 150,000 clones, 75% to 90% of them found once; the top ten carry around 2.3%. Sequencing input: PBMCs. The receptors derive from a male donor in good health and CMV-seronegative.

This chain joins TRBV5-1 and TRBJ2-1, with D hard to call. V was clipped by 1 base and J by 8 bases, with 4 bases between them. The germline V gene has CDR1 SGHRS and CDR2 YFSETQ. This CDR3 is 11 amino acids long. CDR3 residues: CASSLLDEQFF. CDR3 bases: TGCGCCAGCAGCTTGTTAGATGAGCAGTTCTTC.

The chain recombines TRBV18 with TRBJ1-1; D is undetermined. Germline loops: CDR1 KGHSH, CDR2 LQKENI. This CDR3 has 12 amino acids. Trimming removed 6 bases from V and 5 bases from J, with 10 bases in between. CDR3 nucleotides: TGTGCCAGCTCCCCTATCGGTACTGAAGCTTTCTTT. Translated, it gives CASSPIGTEAFF.

This clone has a single count. This rearrangement joins TRBV6-4 to TRBJ1-2; D unresolved. The CDR3 length is 12 residues. Germline loops: CDR1 MRHNA, CDR2 SNTAGT. Deletions cut 8 bases from V and 0 bases from J, with 7 bases between. In DNA, the CDR3 is TGTGCCAGCTGGGCAGCTAACTATGGCTACACCTTC. It encodes CASWAANYGYTF.

CDR3 bases: TGTGCCAGCAGCCCCCGGACAGGGGCCCTATACAATGAGCAGTTCTTC. It encodes CASSPRTGALYNEQFF. The chain recombines TRBV9 with TRBJ2-1; 9 bases map to TRBD1. Germline CDR1 and CDR2: SGDLS and YYNGEE. The CDR3 extends over 16 amino acids. With V trimmed by 4 bases and J by 4 bases, 9 bases remained unmatched.

The gene calls are TRBV5-1 and TRBJ2-7; 7 bases align to TRBD1. Germline V lookup: CDR1 SGHRS, CDR2 YFSETQ. The trim removed 2 bases at V and 5 bases at J, leaving 7 bases unmatched. CDR3 size: 14 residues. The CDR3 bases are TGCGCCAGCAGCTTCGACAGGGCAGGGAACGAGCAGTACTTC. Residues: CASSFDRAGNEQYF.

The V and J genes are TRBV5-4 and TRBJ2-3; the match to TRBD2 covers 7 bases. The CDR3 runs 14 residues. V gave up 6 bases and J gave up 0 bases; unmatched junction bases: 4. The germline CDR1 and CDR2 sequences are SGHNT and YYREEE (reference sequence). CDR3 DNA: TGTGCCAGCACCGCGGGGGTGAGCACAGATACGCAGTATTTT. Translation gives CASTAGVSTDTQYF.

This clone was found once. V gene TRBV6-1 combines with J gene TRBJ2-2; TRBD1 matches at 8 bases. This CDR3 spans 15 amino acids. From germline, CDR1 is MNHNS and CDR2 SASEGT. V was clipped by 7 bases and J by 0 bases; unmatched bases: 4. In DNA, the CDR3 is TGTGCCAGCAACAGACAGGGGCCGAACACCGGGGAGCTGTTTTTT. Translating gives CASNRQGPNTGELFF.

The V and J genes are TRBV7-8 and TRBJ1-1, with 8 bases aligning to TRBD1. V gave up 4 bases and J gave up 8 bases; unmatched junction bases: 12. The CDR3 has 15 amino acids. Germline V gene data show CDR1 as SGHVS and CDR2 as FQNEAQ. The CDR3 reads CASSSRQGLTEEAFF. CDR3 in DNA: TGTGCCAGCAGCTCCAGACAGGGGCTCACTGAGGAAGCTTTCTTT.

The rearrangement uses TRBV7-2 and TRBJ2-7; TRBD1 matches 12 bases. This CDR3 is 14 amino acids long. Per the germline V gene, CDR1 is SGHTA and CDR2 is FQGNSA. V shed 4 bases and J 2 bases; nucleotides not matched to a gene: 0. CDR3 amino acids: CASSWDRGPYEQYF. The CDR3 DNA reads TGTGCCAGCAGCTGGGACAGGGGGCCCTACGAGCAGTACTTC.

V gene TRBV30 combines with J gene TRBJ1-1; TRBD1 might be the D (6 bases). Trimming pared 5 bases from V and 0 bases from J, leaving 16 bases between. The CDR3 consists of 15 residues. Germline V gene data show CDR1 as GTSNPN and CDR2 as SVGIG (reference sequence). In nucleotides, the CDR3 is TGTGCCTGGTCAATGGGGGCGGCCATGAACACTGAAGCTTTCTTT. Amino acids: CAWSMGAAMNTEAFF.

This clone was observed once. The chain has TRBV13 and TRBJ2-3; no clear D gene. This CDR3 has 15 residues. Germline CDR1 reads PRHDT; CDR2 reads FYEKMQ (reference sequence). V was cut by 2 bases and J by 0 bases, with 9 bases left in between. The CDR3 DNA reads TGTGCCAGCAGCTTAAAGGCCAGGAGCACAGATACGCAGTATTTT. Protein sequence: CASSLKARSTDTQYF. Looking up the rest from reference TRBV13 and TRBJ2-3 gives the full variable domain: AAGVIQSPRHLIKEKRETATLKCYPIPRHDTVYWYQQGPGQDPQFLISFYEKMQSDKGSIPDRFSAQQFSDYHSELNMSSLELGDSALYFCASSLKARSTDTQYFGPGTRLTVL.

The chain carries TRBV7-2 and TRBJ2-1; D possibly corresponds to TRBD2 (6 bases). The CDR3 is 15 amino acids. Looked up from germline, CDR1 is SGHTA and CDR2 is FQGNSA. With 0 bases removed from V and 4 bases from J, the gap between germline ends came to 10 bases. The CDR3 nucleotides are TGTGCCAGCAGCTTAGCGGCTAGCGAATACAATGAGCAGTTCTTC. Translation: CASSLAASEYNEQFF.

V and J are TRBV2 and TRBJ1-5, with 11 bases matching TRBD1. The CDR3 contains 15 residues. J was trimmed by 5 bases and V by 6 bases; bases with no gene match: 6. CDR1 SNHLY and CDR2 FYNNEI come from the germline V gene. The CDR3 region is CASSWDRGVDQPQHF. DNA for the CDR3: TGTGCCAGCAGCTGGGACAGGGGGGTGGATCAGCCCCAGCATTTT.

V usage is TRBV2 and J usage is TRBJ1-1; D unclear. The germline V gene encodes CDR1 SNHLY and CDR2 FYNNEI. The CDR3 is 13 residues long. The V end lost 7 bases, the J end lost 4 bases, and 13 bases lay between the germline ends. The CDR3 DNA sequence: TGTGCCAGCACCCGGATTGAGGGCACTGAAGCTTTCTTT. Its translation: CASTRIEGTEAFF.

This chain connects TRBV5-1 to TRBJ2-7; 8 bases align to TRBD2. V gave up 1 base and J gave up 2 bases; unmatched junction bases: 8. The CDR3 runs to 16 residues. The V gene's germline CDR1 is SGHRS and CDR2 YFSETQ. CDR3 nucleotide sequence: TGCGCCAGCAGCTTGTTCAGCGGGGGTTTAGCCTACGAGCAGTACTTC. Residues: CASSLFSGGLAYEQYF.

This clone was detected once. This chain links TRBV10-1 with TRBJ2-7, with 9 bases matching TRBD1. The CDR3 is made up of 16 amino acids. V shed 4 bases and J 2 bases; nucleotides not matched to a gene: 9. Per germline, CDR1 WNHNN and CDR2 SYGVQD (reference sequence). CDR3 sequence (DNA): TGCGCCAGCAGTGGAAGGTGGGGACAGGGAGCCTACGAGCAGTACTTC. Protein sequence: CASSGRWGQGAYEQYF.